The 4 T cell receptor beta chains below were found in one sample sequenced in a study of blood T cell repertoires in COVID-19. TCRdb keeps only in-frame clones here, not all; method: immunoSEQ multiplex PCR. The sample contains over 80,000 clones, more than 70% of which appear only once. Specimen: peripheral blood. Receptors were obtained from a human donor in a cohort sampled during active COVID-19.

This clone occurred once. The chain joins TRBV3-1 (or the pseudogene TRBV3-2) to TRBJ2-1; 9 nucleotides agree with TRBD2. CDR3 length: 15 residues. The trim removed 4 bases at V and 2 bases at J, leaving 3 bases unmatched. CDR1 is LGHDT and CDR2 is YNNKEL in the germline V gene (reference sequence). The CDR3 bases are TGTGCCAGCAGCCGTATAGCGGGGGCCTACAATGAGCAGTTCTTC. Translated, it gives CASSRIAGAYNEQFF.

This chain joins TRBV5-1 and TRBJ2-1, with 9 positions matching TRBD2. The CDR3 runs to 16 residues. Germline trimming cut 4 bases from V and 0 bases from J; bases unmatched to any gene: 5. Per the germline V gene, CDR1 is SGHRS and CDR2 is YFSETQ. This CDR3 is CASSGQAGGSYNEQFF. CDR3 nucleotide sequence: TGCGCCAGCAGCGGTCAAGCGGGGGGCTCCTACAATGAGCAGTTCTTC.

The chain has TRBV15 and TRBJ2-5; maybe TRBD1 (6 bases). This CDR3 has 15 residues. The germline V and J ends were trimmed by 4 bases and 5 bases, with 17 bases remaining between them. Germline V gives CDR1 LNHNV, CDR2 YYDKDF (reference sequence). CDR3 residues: CATSTIQGLGETQYF. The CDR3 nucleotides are TGTGCCACCAGCACTATACAGGGTTTGGGGGAGACCCAGTACTTC.

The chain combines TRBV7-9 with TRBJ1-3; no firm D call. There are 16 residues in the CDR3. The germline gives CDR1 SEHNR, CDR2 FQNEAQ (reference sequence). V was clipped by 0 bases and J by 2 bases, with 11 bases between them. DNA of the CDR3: TGTGCCAGCAGCTTAGCGGAGGGTTCGACTGGAAACACCATATATTTT. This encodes CASSLAEGSTGNTIYF.